This entry lists 15 T cell receptor beta chains sequenced from one sample in a study of blood T cells in healthy people across ages. Together with a sample-barcoded 5' primer, a J-beta primer mix was included in a second PCR lasting roughly 7 to 11 cycles. TCRdb independently ran MiXCR on the 5' RACE reads; one entry per CDR3 protein. The sample carries about 730,000 distinct CDR3 sequences, 35% to 45% recorded once. Material for sequencing was blood. The receptors come from a woman aged 55-70 years in good health.

As for this clonotype: The junction departs from germline at one end; a sequencing error may be responsible. The chain has TRBV5-1 and TRBJ2-1; 11 nucleotides match TRBD2. The CDR3 spans 14 residues. Germline assignment: CDR1 SGHRS and CDR2 YFSETQ. This CDR3 reads CAGSQGLAEGEQFF. The CDR3 region has the DNA TGCGCCGGCAGCCAGGGACTAGCGGAGGGTGAGCAGTTCTTC.

This sequence joins TRBV5-1 and TRBJ2-5, with 13 positions matching TRBD2. Trimming removed 7 bases from V and 11 bases from J; junction bases left unmatched: 8. The CDR3 is 13 amino acids. Germline V gene lookup returns CDR1 SGHRS and CDR2 YFSETQ. The CDR3 reads CASGLAGDGEQYF. The CDR3 DNA reads TGCGCCAGCGGACTAGCGGGGGACGGTGAGCAGTACTTC.

This chain links TRBV14 with TRBJ1-2; possibly TRBD1 for D (5 bases). CDR3 length equals 15 residues. CDR1 and CDR2 (germline): SGHDN, FVKESK. V was clipped by 0 bases and J by 8 bases, with 16 bases between them. In DNA, the CDR3 is TGTGCCAGCAGCCAAGATAGTGGAGGGGCGAGGGGCTACACCTTC. Encoded protein: CASSQDSGGARGYTF.

This clonotype was counted many times. The chain employs TRBV29-1 and TRBJ2-7; D may be TRBD1 (7 bases). The CDR3 extends over 14 amino acids. Trimming cost V 7 bases and J 5 bases, with 21 bases left between them. Germline V gene lookup returns CDR1 SQVTM and CDR2 ANQGSEA. CDR3 coding DNA: TGCAGCGCCGTCTGGGCAGGGGGGAAAAACGAGCAGTACTTC. This sequence encodes CSAVWAGGKNEQYF.

The V and J genes are TRBV7-2 and TRBJ2-1; unclear D gene. The V and J ends lost 1 base and 10 bases respectively, with 14 bases between them. Germline lookup yields CDR1 SGHTA and CDR2 FQGNSA. The CDR3 runs 14 residues. The CDR3 DNA sequence: TGTGCCAGCAGCTTAGGCGGCTCGTTCGACGAGCAGTTCTTC. Translating it yields CASSLGGSFDEQFF. Full variable domain (remainder filled in from reference TRBV7-2 and TRBJ2-1): GAGVSQSPSNKVTEKGKDVELRCDPISGHTALYWYRQSLGQGLEFLIYFQGNSAPDKSGLPSDRFSAERTGGSVSTLTIQRTQQEDSAVYLCASSLGGSFDEQFFGPGTRLTVL.

This clonotype was picked up many times. This chain connects TRBV4-2 to TRBJ2-4; 7 bases agree with TRBD2. The germline V gene has CDR1 LGHNA and CDR2 YNFKEQ. Unmatched junction bases numbered 2, after V lost 0 bases and J lost 3 bases. CDR3 length equals 15 residues. The CDR3, as DNA: TGTGCCAGCAGCCAAGAGGCTAGCGGCAAAAACATTCAGTACTTC. It is translated as CASSQEASGKNIQYF.

This clonotype was detected a few times. The chain links TRBV20-1 to TRBJ2-1; TRBD2 aligns across 7 bases. Germline trimming cut 0 bases from V and 4 bases from J; bases unmatched to any gene: 9. CDR1 is DFQATT, CDR2 SNEGSKA, per germline (reference sequence). The CDR3 is made up of 16 amino acids. The CDR3 loop is CSAREEKLAAYNEQFF. The CDR3 DNA sequence: TGCAGTGCTAGAGAGGAAAAGCTAGCGGCGTACAATGAGCAGTTCTTC.

V and J are TRBV20-1 and TRBJ1-6; tentative D call: TRBD1 (5 bases). This CDR3 is built from 14 residues. The ends were cut back, 5 bases at V and 5 bases at J, with 13 bases in the middle. Germline CDR1 and CDR2: DFQATT and SNEGSKA (reference sequence). The CDR3 nucleotides read TGCAGTGCTGTAGGGGCAGAGAATAATTCACCCCTCCACTTT. Its translation: CSAVGAENNSPLHF.

This clonotype was counted once. Relative to the germline gene, one junction end is altered; a read error may explain this. The chain couples TRBV10-3 to TRBJ1-1; D might be TRBD1 (5 bases). Germline CDR1 reads ENHRY; CDR2 reads SYGVKD. The CDR3 runs 16 residues. The CDR3 protein is CAISGTGAVGRAEAFF. CDR3 nucleotide sequence: TGCGCCATCAGTGGCACAGGTGCTGTGGGGCGGGCTGAAGCTTTCTTT.

This clonotype showed up just a few times. The rearrangement joins TRBV12-3 or TRBV12-4 to TRBJ2-3, with 10 bases lining up with TRBD1. The length of the CDR3 is 15 residues. Losses at the gene ends were 4 bases for V and 4 bases for J; bases not matched to a gene: 5. The CDR3, as DNA: TGTGCCAGCAGTTCCGCCGGGACAGGGGCAGATACGCAGTATTTT. Its translation: CASSSAGTGADTQYF.

The V gene is TRBV3-1, the J gene TRBJ2-5; tentatively, D is TRBD1 or TRBD2 (6 bases each). Looked up from germline, CDR1 is LGHDT and CDR2 is YNNKEL (reference sequence). The ends were cut back, 3 bases at V and 7 bases at J, with 12 bases in the middle. The CDR3 extends over 13 amino acids. This chain's CDR3 is CASSQRRGRTQYF. CDR3 nucleotides: TGTGCCAGCAGCCAGCGGAGGGGGAGGACCCAGTACTTC.

This clonotype was counted a few times. The junction and the germline gene differ at one end; a read error may be behind it. The J gene is TRBJ2-3, the V gene TRBV7-2, with D possibly matching TRBD2 (6 bases). The CDR3 is 17 residues long. Germline V gene sequence: CDR1 SGHTA, CDR2 FQGNSA. The CDR3 reads CASSTRRRADSTATQYF. The CDR3 nucleotides read TGTGCCAGCAGCACCCGGAGGAGGGCCGATAGCACAGCTACGCAGTATTTT.

This clonotype was counted between two and nine times. The chain links TRBV12-5 to TRBJ2-1, with 11 bases that match TRBD2. The CDR3 covers 18 residues. V was clipped by 2 bases and J by 7 bases; unmatched bases: 13. CDR1 is LGHNT and CDR2 is FRNRAP in the germline V gene. The DNA for the CDR3 is TGTGCTAGTGGTTTGTGGTTAGCGGGAGGGCCCTCTAAAAATGAGCAGTTCTTC. It yields the protein CASGLWLAGGPSKNEQFF.

The chain employs TRBV6-5 and TRBJ2-5, with 8 bases aligning to TRBD1. CDR3 length equals 14 residues. V shed 7 bases and J 1 base; nucleotides not matched to a gene: 5. Germline V gene data show CDR1 as MNHEY and CDR2 as SVGAGI. In nucleotides, the CDR3 is TGTGCCAGCAAAAATCAGGGGGCCCAAGAGACCCAGTACTTC. It encodes CASKNQGAQETQYF.

This clonotype was recorded once. The V gene is TRBV20-1, the J gene TRBJ2-7; no clear D gene. CDR1 is DFQATT, CDR2 SNEGSKA, per germline (reference sequence). There are 14 residues in the CDR3. V was shortened by 2 bases and J by 0 bases, with 11 bases between the two germline ends. CDR3 DNA sequence: TGCAGTGCTAGAAAATCGTTTAGCTCCTACGAGCAGTACTTC. It codes for CSARKSFSSYEQYF.